Below, 4 T cell receptor beta chains from the same sample are listed, as sequenced in a study of cytomegalovirus exposure and HLA in healthy donors. Using immunoSEQ multiplex PCR, the repertoire was profiled, and TCRdb retains in-frame clones only, with some absent. The sample consists of about 240,000 clones, 85% to 90% of them appearing once. Source material: PBMCs. All receptors derive from a young man in good health and CMV-seronegative.

The V and J genes are TRBV10-2 and TRBJ1-2, with no clear D. Germline CDR1 and CDR2: WSHSY and SAAADI. The CDR3 loop spans 12 amino acids. V was clipped by 7 bases and J by 4 bases, with 10 bases between them. CDR3 protein: CASNPGSYGYTF. The CDR3 DNA follows: TGCGCCAGCAATCCGGGATCCTATGGCTACACCTTC.

V is TRBV28 and J is TRBJ1-1; possible D gene TRBD1, 5 bases. CDR3 length equals 16 residues. Trimming pared 3 bases from V and 1 base from J, leaving 15 bases between. In germline, CDR1 is MDHEN, CDR2 SYDVKM. This CDR3 is CASSFPRAGGNTEAFF. Here the CDR3 DNA reads TGTGCCAGCAGTTTCCCTCGAGCCGGGGGGAACACTGAAGCTTTCTTT.

The chain combines TRBV28 with TRBJ2-1; D possibly corresponds to TRBD2 (6 bases). CDR3 length: 12 amino acids. Per the germline V gene, CDR1 is MDHEN and CDR2 is SYDVKM. Deletions cut 6 bases from V and 12 bases from J, with 15 bases between. This CDR3 reads CASRSGDSGQFF. The CDR3 DNA follows: TGTGCCAGCAGATCCGGGGACTCAGGGCAGTTCTTC.

V usage is TRBV5-6 and J usage is TRBJ1-1; 10 bases are a match to TRBD1. The CDR3 totals 13 residues. V shed 3 bases and J 4 bases; nucleotides not matched to a gene: 0. Germline CDR1 reads SGHDT; CDR2 reads YYEEEE. CDR3 loop: CASSWDRGTEAFF. The CDR3 region has the DNA TGTGCCAGCAGCTGGGACAGGGGCACTGAAGCTTTCTTT.